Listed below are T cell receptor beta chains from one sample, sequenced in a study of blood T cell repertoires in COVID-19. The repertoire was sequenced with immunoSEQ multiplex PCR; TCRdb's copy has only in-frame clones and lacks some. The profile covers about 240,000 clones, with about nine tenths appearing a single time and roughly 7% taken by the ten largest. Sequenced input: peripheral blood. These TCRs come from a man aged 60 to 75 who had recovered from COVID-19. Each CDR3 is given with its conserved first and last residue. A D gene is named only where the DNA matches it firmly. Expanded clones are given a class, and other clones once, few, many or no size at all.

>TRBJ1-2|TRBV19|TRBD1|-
TGTGCCAGTAGTATGGGACAGGGCGGCTATGGCTACACCTTC
CASSMGQGGYGYTF
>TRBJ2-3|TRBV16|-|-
TGTGCCAGCAGCCGGCGCCACCCCACTAAGCGGACAGATACGCAGTATTTT
CASSRRHPTKRTDTQYF
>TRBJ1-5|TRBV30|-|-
TGTGCCTGGAGTGGAGGGAGTTATCAGCCCCAGCATTTT
CAWSGGSYQPQHF
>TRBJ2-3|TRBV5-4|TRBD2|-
TGTGCCAGCAGCTTACCCCTTAGCGGGGGCGGACCAGATACGCAGTATTTT
CASSLPLSGGGPDTQYF
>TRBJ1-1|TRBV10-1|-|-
TGCGCCAGCAGTCCTCAGGGGCGGGTGAACACTGAAGCTTTCTTT
CASSPQGRVNTEAFF
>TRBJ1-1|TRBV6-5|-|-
TGTGCCAGCAGTACTACTTTCGACGGGAACACTGAAGCTTTCTTT
CASSTTFDGNTEAFF
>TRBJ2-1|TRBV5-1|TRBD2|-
TGCGCCAGCAACCCTTTAGCGGGTTCCTACAATGAGCAGTTCTTC
CASNPLAGSYNEQFF
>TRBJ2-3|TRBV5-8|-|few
TGTGCCAGCAGCCCCTTTAGCACAGATACGCAGTATTTT
CASSPFSTDTQYF
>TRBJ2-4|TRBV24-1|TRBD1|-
TGTGCCGCCATGGACAGGATCAAAAACATTCAGTACTTC
CAAMDRIKNIQYF
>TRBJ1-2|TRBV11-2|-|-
TGTGCCAGCAGCCGCAATTCGGTACCCGGCTATGGCTACACCTTC
CASSRNSVPGYGYTF
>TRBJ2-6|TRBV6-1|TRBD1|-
TGTGCCAGCAGTGAAGGGACAGGTCCCAGCTCTGGGGCCAACGTCCTGACTTTC
CASSEGTGPSSGANVLTF
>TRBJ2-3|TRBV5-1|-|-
TGCGCCAGCAGCTTTCTCGCTCCAGGGGCGACCACAGATACGCAGTATTTT
CASSFLAPGATTDTQYF
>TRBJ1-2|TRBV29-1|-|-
TGCAGCGCCGGAGGAGGTGACTATGGCTACACCTTC
CSAGGGDYGYTF
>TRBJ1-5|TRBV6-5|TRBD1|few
TGTGCCAGCAGTACAGGGGTGACTAGCAATCAGCCCCAGCATTTT
CASSTGVTSNQPQHF
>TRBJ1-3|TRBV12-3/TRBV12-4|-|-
TGTGCCAGCAGCCCCAACTCTGGAAACACCATATATTTT
CASSPNSGNTIYF
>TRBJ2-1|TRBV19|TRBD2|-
TGTGCCAGTAGTACCCGTACAGGACTAGCCTCCTACAATGAGCAGTTCTTC
CASSTRTGLASYNEQFF
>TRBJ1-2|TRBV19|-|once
TGTGCCAGTAGTATCAAACAGAACACCAACTATGGCTACACCTTC
CASSIKQNTNYGYTF
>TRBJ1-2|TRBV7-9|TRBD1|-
TGTGCCAGCAGCTTGACAGGGGGCGATGGCTACACCTTC
CASSLTGGDGYTF
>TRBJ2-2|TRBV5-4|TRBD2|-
TGTGCCAGCGGTGGGACTAGCGGGGAGCGGGGAGACACCGGGGAGCTGTTTTTT
CASGGTSGERGDTGELFF
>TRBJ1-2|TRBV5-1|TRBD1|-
TGCGCCAGCAGCTCCGGACAGGCAACTAACTATGGCTACACCTTC
CASSSGQATNYGYTF
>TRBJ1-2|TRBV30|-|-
TGTGCCTGGATTCAAACAGATTCTTATGGCTACACCTTC
CAWIQTDSYGYTF
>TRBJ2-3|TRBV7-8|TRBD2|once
TGTGCCAGCAGCTTAGTAACGGGACTAGCAAGAGATACGCAGTATTTT
CASSLVTGLARDTQYF
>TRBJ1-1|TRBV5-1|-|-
TGCGCCAGCAGTGAGAGGGTGAACACTGAAGCTTTCTTT
CASSERVNTEAFF
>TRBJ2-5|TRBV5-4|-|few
TGTGCCAGCGCCTTTATCTATATTGTGGAGACCCAGTACTTC
CASAFIYIVETQYF
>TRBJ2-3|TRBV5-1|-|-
TGCGCCAGCAGCCCCGCACCGGGATTAAAGACAGATACGCAGTATTTT
CASSPAPGLKTDTQYF
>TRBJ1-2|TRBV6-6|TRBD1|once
TGTGCCAGCAGTTATCCCGGGACAGGGGGTGATGGCTACACCTTC
CASSYPGTGGDGYTF
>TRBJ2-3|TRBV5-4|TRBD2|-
TGTGCCAGCAGCTTAATCTCTCTAGCGGGGTACGGGGTGGATACGCAGTATTTT
CASSLISLAGYGVDTQYF
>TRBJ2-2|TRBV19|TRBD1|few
TGTGCCAGCACTTCTCCAGGGGGCCCCGGGGAGCTGTTTTTT
CASTSPGGPGELFF
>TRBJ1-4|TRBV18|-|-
TGTGCCAGCTCCCTATATCTAGGGGGTTGGGAAAAACTGTTTTTT
CASSLYLGGWEKLFF
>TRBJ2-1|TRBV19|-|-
TGTGCCAGTACCGATAGGGGAAATGAGCAGTTCTTC
CASTDRGNEQFF
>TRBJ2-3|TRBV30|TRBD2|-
TGTGCCTGGAGTCATGGAACTAGCGGGGGGCTTGGAGATACGCAGTATTTT
CAWSHGTSGGLGDTQYF
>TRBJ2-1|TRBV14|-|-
TGTGCCAGCAGCCAGCGACAGCTCTCCTACAATGAGCAGTTCTTC
CASSQRQLSYNEQFF
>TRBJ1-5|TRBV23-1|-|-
TGCGCCAGCAGTCCGCCCCGGGGTTGGCTCCGCAATCAGCCCCAGCATTTT
CASSPPRGWLRNQPQHF
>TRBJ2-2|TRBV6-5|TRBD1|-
TGTGCCAGCAGTTACCGGACAGGGCCCCCCGGGGAGCTGTTTTTT
CASSYRTGPPGELFF
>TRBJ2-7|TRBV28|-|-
TGTGCCAGCAGTTTGTCAGACAGGACCTCCTACGAGCAGTACTTC
CASSLSDRTSYEQYF
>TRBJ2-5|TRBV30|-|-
TGTGCCTGGAGAGGGGGTGGGGAGACCCAGTACTTC
CAWRGGGETQYF
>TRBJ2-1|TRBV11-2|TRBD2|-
TGTGCCAGCAGCCCGAGGCGGGGGGGCAATGAGCAGTTCTTC
CASSPRRGGNEQFF
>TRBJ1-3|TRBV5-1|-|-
TGCGCCAGCAGCTTTTCGTTTGGAGGTAACACCATATATTTT
CASSFSFGGNTIYF
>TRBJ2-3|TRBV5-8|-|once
TGTGCCAGCAGCTCCATAGCGGGCACAGATACGCAGTATTTT
CASSSIAGTDTQYF
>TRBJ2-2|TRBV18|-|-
TGTGCCAGCTCACGAGGGACCGGGGAGCTGTTTTTT
CASSRGTGELFF
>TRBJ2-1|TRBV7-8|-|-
TGTGCCAGCAGCTTAGCCACGGGACTCTCCAATGAGCAGTTCTTC
CASSLATGLSNEQFF
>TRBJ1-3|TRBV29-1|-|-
TGCAGCGTTCCAGACTCCCGGGGCTCTGGAAACACCATATATTTT
CSVPDSRGSGNTIYF
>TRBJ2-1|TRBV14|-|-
TGTGCCAGCCAAACGGGACATCGAGACGGTGAGCAGTTCTTC
CASQTGHRDGEQFF
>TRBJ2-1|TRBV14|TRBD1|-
TGTGCCAGCAGCCAAGATTTAGCCAGGGGGCATGAGCAGTTCTTC
CASSQDLARGHEQFF
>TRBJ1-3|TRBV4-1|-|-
TGCGCCAGCAGCCAAGGTGGGGCCCAAGGAAACACCATATATTTT
CASSQGGAQGNTIYF
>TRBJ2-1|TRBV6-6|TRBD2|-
TGTGCCAGCAACCCCGGGACTAGCGGTTACAATGAGCAGTTCTTC
CASNPGTSGYNEQFF
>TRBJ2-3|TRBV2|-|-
TGTGCCAGCCAAAGAGGGAACACAGATACGCAGTATTTT
CASQRGNTDTQYF
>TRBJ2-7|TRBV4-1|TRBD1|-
TGCGCCAGCAGCCAACTGACAGGGGGCCTCTCCCCCTACGAGCAGTACTTC
CASSQLTGGLSPYEQYF
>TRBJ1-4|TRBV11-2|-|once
TGTGCCAGCAGCTTAGGCGCGGGGTCCAATGAAAAACTGTTTTTT
CASSLGAGSNEKLFF
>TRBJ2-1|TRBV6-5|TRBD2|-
TGTGCCAGCAGTTACGGGACTAGAAGCTACAATGAGCAGTTCTTC
CASSYGTRSYNEQFF
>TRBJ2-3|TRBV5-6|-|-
TGTGCCAGCAGCTTACGGGGACACAGAGATACGCAGTATTTT
CASSLRGHRDTQYF
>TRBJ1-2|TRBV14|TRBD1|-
TGTGCCAGCAGCCAACAAAGGGACAGGGTTAACGGCTACACCTTC
CASSQQRDRVNGYTF
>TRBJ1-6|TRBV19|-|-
TGTGCCAGTAGTATACAACTGCATAATTCACCCCTCCACTTT
CASSIQLHNSPLHF
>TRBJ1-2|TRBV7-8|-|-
TGTGCCAGCAGCCCTTCGCCACAGGGCTATGGCTACACCTTC
CASSPSPQGYGYTF
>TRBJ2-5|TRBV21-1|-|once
TGTGCCAGCAGCAAACGGGATAGCGGGGGGTTAGAGACCCAGTACTTC
CASSKRDSGGLETQYF
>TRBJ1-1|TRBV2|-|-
TGTGCCAGCAGTGTAAGCAGGGTGAACACTGAAGCTTTCTTT
CASSVSRVNTEAFF
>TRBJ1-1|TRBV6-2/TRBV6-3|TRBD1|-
TGTGCCAGCAGTTATCAGGGGGGATTGAACACTGAAGCTTTCTTT
CASSYQGGLNTEAFF
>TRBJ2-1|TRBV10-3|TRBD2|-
TGTGCCATCAGTGAGTCGCCAATAGCGGGGGACAATGAGCAGTTCTTC
CAISESPIAGDNEQFF
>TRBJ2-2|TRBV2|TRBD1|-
TGTGCCAGCACGATTTTAAGCAGGGGGTCCTCTTCCGGGGAGCTGTTTTTT
CASTILSRGSSSGELFF
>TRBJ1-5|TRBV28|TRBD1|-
TGTGCCAGCAGTTTAAGTGGGGGGGGACAGGGAGGGCAGCCCCAGCATTTT
CASSLSGGGQGGQPQHF